The 14 T cell receptor beta chains presented below share a single source sample, sequenced in a study of shared clonotypes between healthy human individuals (dated by TCRdb to 2019 to 2021). The library was obtained by the immunoSEQ multiplex PCR assay. Imported from immuneACCESS, the table was reduced by TCRdb to in-frame sequences with V and J called. These copies leave out some clones; in studies compared against another copy, an unresolved V gene accounts for under half, and the cause of the remainder is not known. Present in this sample are around 1,900,000 clones, 80% to 95% of which were seen just once. The ten top clones hold over 1.5% of the sample. CD8 naive samples consisted of CD45RO-negative cells that were positively selected for CCR7, yielding a CD45RA+CCR7+ population without TemRA cells. The sequenced material came from naive CD8+ T cells from PBMCs. The meaning of the sample's cell subset or site label: CD45RA+CCR7+. Receptors were obtained from a man aged 18 to 30 in good health. Some clones in this sample may be carry-over from other donors' samples.

This chain uses TRBV28 with TRBJ2-7, with 7 bases fitting TRBD2. The CDR3 extends over 15 amino acids. CDR1 MDHEN and CDR2 SYDVKM come from the germline V gene. Trimming cost V 6 bases and J 3 bases; bases outside gene matches: 11. The CDR3: CASSDRDYLSYEQYF. CDR3 DNA sequence: TGTGCCAGCAGCGATCGGGACTACCTCAGCTACGAGCAGTACTTC.

The chain couples TRBV28 to TRBJ2-7; TRBD1 might be the D (5 bases). The ends were cut back, 7 bases at V and 5 bases at J, with 18 bases in the middle. This CDR3 has 14 residues. Germline V gene lookup returns CDR1 MDHEN and CDR2 SYDVKM. Written as DNA, the CDR3 is TGTGCCAGCACCGAAAAGGGGATACTACACGAGCAGTACTTC. Amino acids: CASTEKGILHEQYF.

The gene calls are TRBV27 and TRBJ2-7, with a tentative D call TRBD1 (6 bases). V lost 2 bases, J lost 5 bases, and 13 bases lay in between. The CDR3 length is 14 residues. Germline V gene sequence: CDR1 MNHEY, CDR2 SMNVEV (reference sequence). This CDR3 is CASSLRTALDEQYF. The CDR3 coding sequence is TGTGCCAGCAGTTTAAGGACAGCCCTAGACGAGCAGTACTTC.

The chain carries TRBV9 and TRBJ2-2; TRBD1 agrees at 8 bases. CDR3 size: 15 residues. The trim removed 3 bases at V and 3 bases at J, leaving 4 bases unmatched. In germline, CDR1 is SGDLS, CDR2 YYNGEE. The CDR3, as DNA: TGTGCCAGCAGCGCCGGGACAGGATACACCGGGGAGCTGTTTTTT. Amino acids: CASSAGTGYTGELFF.

The chain uses TRBV7-6 and TRBJ2-7; D is undetermined. The length of the CDR3 is 14 residues. CDR1 and CDR2 (germline): SGHVS, FNYEAQ. Trimming shortened V by 1 base and J by 0 bases, and 7 bases separated the two germline ends. CDR3 residues: CASSLELSSYEQYF. In DNA form, the CDR3 reads TGTGCCAGCAGCTTAGAACTATCCTCCTACGAGCAGTACTTC.

The chain is built from TRBV5-1 and TRBJ1-1; D gene ambiguous. Deletions cut 0 bases from V and 0 bases from J, with 12 bases between. The CDR3 runs 16 residues. Germline values: CDR1 SGHRS, CDR2 YFSETQ. For the CDR3, the DNA is TGCGCCAGCAGCTTGGATGTAGGCCTTATGAACACTGAAGCTTTCTTT. Protein sequence: CASSLDVGLMNTEAFF.

The chain recombines TRBV28 with TRBJ2-3; D is unresolved. CDR1 and CDR2 from the germline V gene are MDHEN and SYDVKM. The germline V and J ends were trimmed by 8 bases and 5 bases, with 17 bases remaining between them. The CDR3 spans 14 residues. The CDR3 nucleotides are TGTGCCAGCGACCAGGCGAGCCCAGGAGATACGCAGTATTTT. It specifies CASDQASPGDTQYF.

Worth noting for this clone: Additional DNA sequences in this sample encode the identical CDR3. The V call is TRBV25-1, the J call TRBJ2-5; D not resolved. The CDR3 covers 12 residues. The germline V gene encodes CDR1 MGHDK and CDR2 SYGVNS. Trimming took off 4 bases at V and 2 bases at J, with 5 bases between the two ends. The DNA for the CDR3 is TGTGCCAGCAGTGGCCTGCAAGAGACCCAGTACTTC. Amino acid sequence: CASSGLQETQYF.

In the case of this clone: Different DNA sequences within this sample yield the same CDR3. This chain connects TRBV7-9 to TRBJ2-5; tentative D call: TRBD2 (6 bases). Trimming pared 3 bases from V and 5 bases from J, leaving 7 bases between. CDR3 size: 12 residues. The germline CDR1 and CDR2 sequences are SEHNR and FQNEAQ (reference sequence). In nucleotides, the CDR3 is TGTGCCAGCAGCTTTGGGGGGGAGACCCAGTACTTC. Residues: CASSFGGETQYF.

The chain has TRBV7-9 and TRBJ1-1, with D unclear. The CDR3 runs 15 residues. The V gene lost 3 bases and the J gene lost 5 bases, with 16 bases spanning the gap. From germline, CDR1 is SEHNR and CDR2 FQNEAQ (reference sequence). Here the CDR3 reads CASSFRGSLRTEAFF. DNA for the CDR3: TGTGCCAGCAGCTTTCGAGGCAGCCTGAGGACTGAAGCTTTCTTT.

The chain recombines TRBV7-7 with TRBJ2-7, with TRBD1 as a possible D gene (5 bases). V was cut by 5 bases and J by 7 bases, with 21 bases left in between. Per germline, CDR1 SSHAT and CDR2 FNYEAQ (reference sequence). CDR3 length: 15 residues. CDR3 amino acids: CASSPWVGQNSEQYF. The CDR3 DNA follows: TGTGCCAGCAGCCCCTGGGTGGGGCAGAACAGTGAGCAGTACTTC.

The rearrangement uses TRBV21-1 and TRBJ2-1; TRBD1, the table's D call, was not compared with the DNA. TRBV21-1 is assigned pseudogene status. The CDR3 consists of 16 residues. Here the CDR3 reads CASSHGQGCSYNEQFF. The CDR3 nucleotides read TGTGCCAGCAGCCACGGACAGGGTTGCTCCTACAATGAGCAGTTCTTC.

J is TRBJ1-3 and V is TRBV7-9; 7 bases are shared with TRBD1. The CDR3 covers 15 residues. In germline, CDR1 is SEHNR, CDR2 FQNEAQ (reference sequence). The V gene end was trimmed by 7 bases and the J gene end by 4 bases; junction bases not matched to a gene: 10. The CDR3 sequence: CASNALQGFGNTIYF. The DNA of the CDR3 is TGTGCCAGCAACGCCCTACAGGGGTTCGGAAACACCATATATTTT.

CDR3 sequence (DNA): TGTGCCAGCAGCTTAGACGTCAGGGGGAGCTCCTACGAGCAGTACTTC. It specifies CASSLDVRGSSYEQYF. The genes are TRBV7-8 and TRBJ2-7; 7 bases map to TRBD1. Germline CDR1 and CDR2: SGHVS and FQNEAQ. The CDR3 covers 16 residues. The J segment lost 0 bases and the V segment lost 1 base, leaving 6 bases of the junction unmatched.